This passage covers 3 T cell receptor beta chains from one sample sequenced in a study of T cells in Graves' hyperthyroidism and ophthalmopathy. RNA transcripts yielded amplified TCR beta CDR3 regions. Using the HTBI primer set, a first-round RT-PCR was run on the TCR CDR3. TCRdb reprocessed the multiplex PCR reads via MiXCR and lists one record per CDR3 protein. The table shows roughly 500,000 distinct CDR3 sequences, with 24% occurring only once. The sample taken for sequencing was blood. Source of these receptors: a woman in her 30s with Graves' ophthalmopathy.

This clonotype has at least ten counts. CDR3 bases: TGTGCCAGCAGTTACCGACACCTTGAAAATAGCAATCAGCCCCAGCATTTT. Translated, it gives CASSYRHLENSNQPQHF. The gene calls are TRBV12-3 or TRBV12-4 and TRBJ1-5; D is uncertain. Trimming took 4 bases from V and 0 from J, leaving 16 bases between them. The CDR3 totals 17 residues.

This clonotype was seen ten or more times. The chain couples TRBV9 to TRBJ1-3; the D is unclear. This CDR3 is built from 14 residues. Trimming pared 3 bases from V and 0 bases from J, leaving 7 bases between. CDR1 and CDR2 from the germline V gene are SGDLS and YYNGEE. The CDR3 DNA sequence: TGTGCCAGCAGCGCGGCGAGCTCTGGAAACACCATATATTTT. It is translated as CASSAASSGNTIYF. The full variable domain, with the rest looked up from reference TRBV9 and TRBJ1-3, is DSGVTQTPKHLITATGQRVTLRCSPRSGDLSVYWYQQSLDQGLQFLIQYYNGEERAKGNILERFSAQQFPDLHSELNLSSLELGDSALYFCASSAASSGNTIYFGEGSWLTVV.

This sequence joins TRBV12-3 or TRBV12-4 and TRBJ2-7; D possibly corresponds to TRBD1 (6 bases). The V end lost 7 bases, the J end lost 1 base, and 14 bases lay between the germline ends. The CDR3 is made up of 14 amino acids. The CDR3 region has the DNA TGTGCCAGCACTACAGGGTCTTGGTCCTACGAGCAGTACTTC. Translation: CASTTGSWSYEQYF.